The 2 T cell receptor beta chains below were found in one sample sequenced in a study of T cell responses to AZD1222 COVID-19 vaccine. Sequencing was performed with immunoSEQ multiplex PCR; in TCRdb, only in-frame clones are kept and a portion is missing. The sample has about 150,000 clones, 85% to 95% seen once; the top ten hold approximately 6.9%. The source was peripheral blood, collected 28 days after the second AZD1222 dose. These receptors were obtained from an adult who received the AZD1222 COVID-19 vaccine.

DNA of the CDR3: TGTGCCAGCAGCTTGGAATCGGCACAGGGTTTCTTTGGCTACACCTTC. Residues: CASSLESAQGFFGYTF. V is TRBV5-4 and J is TRBJ1-2; a weak D match, TRBD1 (6 bases). Germline CDR1 is SGHNT and CDR2 is YYREEE (reference sequence). The V and J ends lost 0 bases and 7 bases respectively, with 19 bases between them. The CDR3 is 16 residues long.

The rearrangement joins TRBV30 to TRBJ2-3; no reliable D call. The CDR3 runs to 11 residues. Germline V gene lookup returns CDR1 GTSNPN and CDR2 SVGIG (reference sequence). Trimming removed 0 bases from V and 6 bases from J, with 4 bases in between. The CDR3 DNA follows: TGTGCCTGGAGTGTAACGGATACGCAGTATTTT. This sequence encodes CAWSVTDTQYF.